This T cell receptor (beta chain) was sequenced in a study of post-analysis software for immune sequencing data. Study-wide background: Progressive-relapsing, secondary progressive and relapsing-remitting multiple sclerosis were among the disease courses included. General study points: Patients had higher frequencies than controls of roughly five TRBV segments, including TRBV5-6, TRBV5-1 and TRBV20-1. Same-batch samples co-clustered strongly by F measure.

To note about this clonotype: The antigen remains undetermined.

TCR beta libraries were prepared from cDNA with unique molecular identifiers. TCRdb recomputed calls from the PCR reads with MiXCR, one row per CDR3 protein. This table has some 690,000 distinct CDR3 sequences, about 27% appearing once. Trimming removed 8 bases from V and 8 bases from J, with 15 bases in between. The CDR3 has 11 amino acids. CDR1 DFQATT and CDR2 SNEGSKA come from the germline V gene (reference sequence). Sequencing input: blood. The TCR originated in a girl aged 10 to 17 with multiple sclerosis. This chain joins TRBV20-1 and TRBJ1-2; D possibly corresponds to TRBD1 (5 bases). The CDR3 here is CSPQGEKGYTF. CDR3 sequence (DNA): TGCAGTCCTCAGGGCGAGAAGGGCTACACCTTC.